This TCR beta chain was obtained from a study of blood T cell repertoires in COVID-19. Turning to the study itself: Samples representing acute and convalescent COVID-19 were sourced from the United States, Italy and Spain.

CDR3 length: 15 amino acids. Per germline, CDR1 LGHDT and CDR2 YNNKEL (reference sequence). Per the original data handling: Reference gene primer amplification in the assay estimated nucleated cell counts. Sequencing was performed with immunoSEQ multiplex PCR; in TCRdb, only in-frame clones are kept and a portion is missing. D and trimming come from the DNA, and the V and J calls and clone size come from that table. The data hold under 250,000 clones, with around 88% observed a single time. On this clone: Relative to the germline gene, one junction end is altered; a read error may explain this.

Material: peripheral blood. The rearrangement uses TRBV3-1 (or the pseudogene TRBV3-2) and TRBJ2-7; possible D gene TRBD2, 5 bases. The clonotype comes from a woman aged 50 to 65 with acute or convalescent COVID-19. Written as DNA, the CDR3 is TGTGCCAGCAGCCAAGGGTCTCAGGCTGGACTTCTGAGGAATTTC. This sequence encodes CASSQGSQAGLLRNF.